Shown below are 14 T cell receptor beta chains from a single sample sequenced in a study of blood T cell repertoires in COVID-19. Some clones are missing from TCRdb's copy, which holds only in-frame ones; the method was immunoSEQ multiplex PCR. The profile shows 130,000 or so clones, roughly 79% of them singletons. Sample: peripheral blood. All receptors come from a human donor in a cohort sampled during active COVID-19.

The CDR3 region has the DNA TGTGCCAGCAGTCAGACAGGGGCATATCGCTACAATGAGCAGTTCTTC. Its translation: CASSQTGAYRYNEQFF. The gene calls are TRBV6-4 and TRBJ2-1; 8 positions match TRBD1. V was pared by 5 bases and J by 3 bases, with 9 bases of the junction left unmatched. The CDR3 spans 16 residues. Germline CDR1 and CDR2: MRHNA and SNTAGT.

The chain is built from TRBV9 and TRBJ1-1, with D perhaps TRBD1 (5 bases). Germline loops: CDR1 SGDLS, CDR2 YYNGEE. CDR3 length: 14 residues. V was trimmed by 0 bases and J by 5 bases, leaving 11 bases between them. CDR3 amino acids: CASSVEGEVTEAFF. In nucleotides, the CDR3 is TGTGCCAGCAGCGTAGAAGGGGAAGTAACTGAAGCTTTCTTT.

The chain employs TRBV30 and TRBJ1-2; perhaps TRBD1 as D (5 bases). Germline CDR1 and CDR2: GTSNPN and SVGIG (reference sequence). The V and J ends lost 0 bases and 6 bases respectively, with 23 bases between them. The CDR3 spans 17 residues. The CDR3 DNA sequence: TGTGCCTGGAGTGTAGGTGGGTCTAGGGGCGGCCTCCATGGCTACACCTTC. The encoded protein is CAWSVGGSRGGLHGYTF.

The chain couples TRBV5-5 to TRBJ2-3, with 8 bases that match TRBD2. The ends lost 1 base at V and 2 bases at J; junction bases unmatched: 6. CDR3 length: 16 residues. Germline assignment: CDR1 SGHKS and CDR2 YYEKEE (reference sequence). The CDR3 here is CASSLRRGAYTDTQYF. CDR3 coding DNA: TGTGCCAGCAGCTTGAGGCGGGGGGCTTACACAGATACGCAGTATTTT.

This clone was found a few times. The chain couples TRBV18 to TRBJ1-6, with 12 bases that match TRBD1. The CDR3 contains 14 residues. The trim removed 2 bases at V and 10 bases at J, leaving 0 bases unmatched. Per the germline V gene, CDR1 is KGHSH and CDR2 is LQKENI. CDR3 loop: CASSPGTGGSPLHF. As DNA, the CDR3 is TGTGCCAGCTCACCAGGGACAGGGGGCTCACCCCTCCACTTT.

The genes are TRBV4-1 and TRBJ2-7, with D hard to call. In germline, CDR1 is MGHRA, CDR2 YSYEKL. The CDR3 sequence is 16 residues long. Trimming shortened V by 2 bases and J by 3 bases, and 17 bases separated the two germline ends. CDR3 amino acids: CASSQSNSGRYYEQYF. CDR3 sequence (DNA): TGCGCCAGCAGCCAATCGAATTCAGGCAGATACTACGAGCAGTACTTC.

The chain couples TRBV2 to TRBJ2-7; the D gene is possibly TRBD2 (5 bases). There are 12 residues in the CDR3. The germline V and J ends were trimmed by 8 bases and 6 bases, with 14 bases remaining between them. CDR1 SNHLY and CDR2 FYNNEI come from the germline V gene. The CDR3 is CASREDGFEQYF. CDR3 DNA sequence: TGTGCCAGCCGGGAAGACGGGTTCGAGCAGTACTTC.

The CDR3 coding sequence is TGTGCCAGCAGTGGCCGGGGGTACTGGCAATACGAGCAGTACTTC. Translated, it gives CASSGRGYWQYEQYF. The chain has TRBV7-9 and TRBJ2-7; a weak D match, TRBD2 (6 bases). This CDR3 comprises 15 residues. From germline, CDR1 is SEHNR and CDR2 FQNEAQ (reference sequence). V was clipped by 6 bases and J by 4 bases, with 19 bases between them. The entire variable domain, with the rest obtained from reference TRBV7-9 and TRBJ2-7, is as follows: DTGVSQNPRHKITKRGQNVTFRCDPISEHNRLYWYRQTLGQGPEFLTYFQNEAQLEKSRLLSDRFSAERPKGSFSTLEIQRTEQGDSAMYLCASSGRGYWQYEQYFGPGTRLTVT.

This clone has only one observation. This chain connects TRBV18 to TRBJ2-3, with D maybe TRBD2 (5 bases). Germline V gene lookup returns CDR1 KGHSH and CDR2 LQKENI. The CDR3 runs 16 residues. Trimming took 1 base from V and 2 from J, leaving 13 bases between them. For the CDR3, the DNA is TGTGCCAGCTCACCACTGAGCGGTAAGGCCACAGATACGCAGTATTTT. Translation: CASSPLSGKATDTQYF.

The V call is TRBV2, the J call TRBJ1-1; TRBD1 might be the D (6 bases). This CDR3 contains 13 residues. Trimming removed 6 bases at V and 4 bases at J, with 12 bases between. Germline values: CDR1 SNHLY, CDR2 FYNNEI. The CDR3 DNA sequence: TGTGCCAGCAGGCGGGGGCAGAGCACTGAAGCTTTCTTT. This encodes CASRRGQSTEAFF.

The chain is built from TRBV19 and TRBJ1-6; D is uncertain. The CDR3 is 14 residues long. CDR1 is LNHDA, CDR2 SQIVND, per germline (reference sequence). V dropped 9 bases and J dropped 6 bases, with 15 bases sitting between them. The CDR3 here is CASRPSLGNSPLHF. Written as DNA, the CDR3 is TGTGCCAGCCGCCCTTCCCTAGGTAATTCACCCCTCCACTTT.

The rearrangement uses TRBV5-1 and TRBJ2-1; perhaps TRBD2 as D (6 bases). The germline gives CDR1 SGHRS, CDR2 YFSETQ. The CDR3 covers 13 residues. V was clipped by 4 bases and J by 6 bases, with 11 bases between them. As DNA, the CDR3 is TGCGCCAGCAGCCGATTGGGGGGCAATGAGCAGTTCTTC. It encodes CASSRLGGNEQFF.

This clone has more than one count but fewer than ten. The chain employs TRBV7-9 and TRBJ2-3; D perhaps matches TRBD1 (6 bases). The CDR3 consists of 14 residues. Germline CDR1 and CDR2: SEHNR and FQNEAQ (reference sequence). Trimming took 6 bases from V and 4 from J, leaving 14 bases between them. CDR3 sequence: CASRPDRFSDTQYF. As DNA, the CDR3 is TGTGCCAGCAGACCGGACAGATTTTCAGATACGCAGTATTTT.

This chain joins TRBV27 and TRBJ2-2; 8 nucleotides line up with TRBD1. Germline lookup yields CDR1 MNHEY and CDR2 SMNVEV (reference sequence). V lost 6 bases, J lost 9 bases, and 6 bases stayed unmatched. This CDR3 contains 13 residues. The CDR3: CASSATGGWELFF. In DNA form, the CDR3 reads TGTGCCAGCAGCGCCACAGGGGGTTGGGAGCTGTTTTTT.